This T cell receptor (beta chain) is from a study of regulatory T cells in long-lasting Graves disease. Construction of the TCR beta libraries employed iRepertoire HTBI primers in conjunction with Arm-PCR of CDR3 regions. TCRdb re-derived calls from the multiplex PCR reads in MiXCR, one entry per CDR3 protein. The repertoire holds around 500,000 distinct CDR3 sequences, with 15% to 20% as singletons. Time point given: newly diagnosed GD, antithyroid drugs for less than 3 months. With RNA extracted from PBMCs as input, the TCR library was made. The V and J ends lost 0 bases and 12 bases respectively, with 24 bases between them. The CDR3 length is 16 residues. Per the germline V gene, CDR1 is LGHDT and CDR2 is YNNKEL (reference sequence). Many counts were recorded for this clonotype. These sequences were also reported in another study, on T cells in Graves' hyperthyroidism and ophthalmopathy. From that second work: Hyperthyroidism of Graves' type that showed no ophthalmopathy progression within 18 months was stable.

The genes are TRBV3-1 and TRBJ2-7; possibly TRBD2 for D (6 bases). The sequence was obtained from a woman aged 35-65 years with Graves disease. This specimen was peripheral blood mononuclear cells (PBMCs), taken at new diagnosis, from a patient treated with antithyroid drugs. CDR3: CASSQDTTLGGSRAYF. The CDR3 nucleotides are TGTGCCAGCAGCCAAGATACCACGTTAGGAGGGTCCCGGGCGTACTTC.